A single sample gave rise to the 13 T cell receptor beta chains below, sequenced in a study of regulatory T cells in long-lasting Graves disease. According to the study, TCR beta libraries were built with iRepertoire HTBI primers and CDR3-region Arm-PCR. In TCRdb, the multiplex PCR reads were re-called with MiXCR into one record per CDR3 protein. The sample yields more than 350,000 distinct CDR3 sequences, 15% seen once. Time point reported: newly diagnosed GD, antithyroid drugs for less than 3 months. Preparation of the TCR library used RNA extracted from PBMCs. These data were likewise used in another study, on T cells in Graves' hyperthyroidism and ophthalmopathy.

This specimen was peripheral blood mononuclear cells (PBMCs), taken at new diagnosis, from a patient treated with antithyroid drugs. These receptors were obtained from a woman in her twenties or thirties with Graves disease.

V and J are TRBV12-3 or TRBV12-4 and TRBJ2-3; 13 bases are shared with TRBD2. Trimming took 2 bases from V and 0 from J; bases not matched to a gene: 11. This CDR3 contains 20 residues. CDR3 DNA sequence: TGTGCCAGCAGTTTAAGGAGAGTGACTAGCGGGAGGAAAAGCACAGATACGCAGTATTTT. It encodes CASSLRRVTSGRKSTDTQYF.

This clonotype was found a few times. CDR3 coding DNA: TGTGCCAACAGCATAGGAAAGGCTTTGAATCAGCCCCAGCATTTT. Translated: CANSIGKALNQPQHF. This chain uses TRBV27 with TRBJ1-5; D uncertain. CDR3 length equals 15 residues. Germline V gene lookup returns CDR1 MNHEY and CDR2 SMNVEV (reference sequence). V lost 10 bases, J lost 4 bases, and 20 bases lay in between.

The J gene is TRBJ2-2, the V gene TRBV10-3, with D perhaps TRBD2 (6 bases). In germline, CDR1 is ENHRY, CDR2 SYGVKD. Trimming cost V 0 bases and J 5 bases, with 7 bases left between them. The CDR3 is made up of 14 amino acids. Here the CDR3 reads CAISESGLTGELFF. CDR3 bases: TGTGCCATCAGTGAGTCCGGACTAACCGGGGAGCTGTTTTTT.

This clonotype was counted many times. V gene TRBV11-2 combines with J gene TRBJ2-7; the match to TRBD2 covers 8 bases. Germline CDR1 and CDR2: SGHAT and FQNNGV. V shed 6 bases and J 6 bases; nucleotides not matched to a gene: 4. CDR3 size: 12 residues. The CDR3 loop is CASRRGLGEQYF. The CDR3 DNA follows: TGTGCCAGCAGACGGGGACTAGGCGAGCAGTACTTC.

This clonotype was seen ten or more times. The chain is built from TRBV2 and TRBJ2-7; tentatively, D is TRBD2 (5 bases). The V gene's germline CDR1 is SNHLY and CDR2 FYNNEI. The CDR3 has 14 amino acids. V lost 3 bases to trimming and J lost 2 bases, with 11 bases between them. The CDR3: CASSDRTGTYEQYF. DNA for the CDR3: TGTGCCAGCAGTGATCGGACGGGAACCTACGAGCAGTACTTC.

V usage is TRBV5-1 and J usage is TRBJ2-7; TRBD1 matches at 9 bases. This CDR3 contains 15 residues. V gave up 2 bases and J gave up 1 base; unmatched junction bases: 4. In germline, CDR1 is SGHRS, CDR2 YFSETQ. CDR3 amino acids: CASSLPDRGSYEQYF. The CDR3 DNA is TGCGCCAGCAGCTTACCGGACAGGGGTTCCTACGAGCAGTACTTC.

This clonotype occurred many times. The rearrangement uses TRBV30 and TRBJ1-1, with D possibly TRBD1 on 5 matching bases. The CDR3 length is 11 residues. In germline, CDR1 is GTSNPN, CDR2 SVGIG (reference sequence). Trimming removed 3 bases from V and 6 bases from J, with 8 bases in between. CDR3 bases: TGTGCCTGGAGCGGGGGGTCTGAAGCTTTCTTT. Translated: CAWSGGSEAFF.

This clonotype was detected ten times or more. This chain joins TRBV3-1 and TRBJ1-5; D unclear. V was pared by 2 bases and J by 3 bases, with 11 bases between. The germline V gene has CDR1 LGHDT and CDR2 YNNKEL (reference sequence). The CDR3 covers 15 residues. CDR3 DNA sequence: TGTGCCAGCAGCCAATTAGGCGGGTCCAATCAGCCCCAGCATTTT. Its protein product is CASSQLGGSNQPQHF.

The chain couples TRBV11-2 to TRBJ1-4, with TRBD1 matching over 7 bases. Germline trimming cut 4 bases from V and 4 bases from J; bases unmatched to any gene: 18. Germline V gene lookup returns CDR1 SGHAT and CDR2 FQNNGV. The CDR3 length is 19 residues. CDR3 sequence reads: CASSYPGGNRGRGNEKLFF. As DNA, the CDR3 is TGTGCCAGCAGCTACCCCGGGGGAAACAGGGGTAGAGGTAATGAAAAACTGTTTTTT. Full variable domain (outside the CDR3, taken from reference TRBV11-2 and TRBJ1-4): EAGVAQSPRYKIIEKRQSVAFWCNPISGHATLYWYQQILGQGPKLLIQFQNNGVVDDSQLPKDRFSAERLKGVDSTLKIQPAKLEDSAVYLCASSYPGGNRGRGNEKLFFGSGTQLSVL.

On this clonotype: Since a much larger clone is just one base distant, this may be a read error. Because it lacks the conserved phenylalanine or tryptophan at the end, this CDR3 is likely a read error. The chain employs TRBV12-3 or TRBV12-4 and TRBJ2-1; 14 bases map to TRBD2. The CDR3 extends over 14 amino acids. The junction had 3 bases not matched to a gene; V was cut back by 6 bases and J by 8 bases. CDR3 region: CASRGTSGSYEQFL. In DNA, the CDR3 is TGTGCCAGCAGGGGGACTAGCGGGAGCTATGAGCAGTTCCTC.

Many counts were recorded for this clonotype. The CDR3 loop reads CASSFAGAFYEQYF. The DNA of the CDR3 is TGTGCCAGCAGTTTTGCGGGAGCGTTCTACGAGCAGTACTTC. The chain combines TRBV28 with TRBJ2-7; TRBD2 agrees at 7 bases. J lost 3 bases, V lost 3 bases, and 5 bases had no gene match. Germline assignment: CDR1 MDHEN and CDR2 SYDVKM. The CDR3 is 14 residues long.

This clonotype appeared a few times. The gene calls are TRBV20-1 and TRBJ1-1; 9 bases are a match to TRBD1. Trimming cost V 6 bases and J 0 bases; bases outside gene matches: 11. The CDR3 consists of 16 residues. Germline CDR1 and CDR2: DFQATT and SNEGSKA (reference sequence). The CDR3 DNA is TGCAGTGCGGAACATACGGGACAGGGACTGAACACTGAAGCTTTCTTT. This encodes CSAEHTGQGLNTEAFF.

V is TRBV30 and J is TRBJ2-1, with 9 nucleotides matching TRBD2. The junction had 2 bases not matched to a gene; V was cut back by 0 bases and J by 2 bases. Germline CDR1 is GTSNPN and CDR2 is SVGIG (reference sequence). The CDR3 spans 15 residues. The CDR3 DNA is TGTGCCTGGAGTGTGGCGGGAGGGCCCTACAATGAGCAGTTCTTC. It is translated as CAWSVAGGPYNEQFF.